Below, 9 T cell receptor beta chains from the same sample are listed, as sequenced in a study of cytomegalovirus exposure and HLA in healthy donors. Both 60 Vbeta primers and 13 Jbeta primers went into the PCR. Some clones are missing from TCRdb's copy, which holds only in-frame ones; the method was immunoSEQ multiplex PCR. The sample has over 110,000 clones, about 84% seen once. The sequenced material came from PBMCs. The receptors derive from a woman aged 40 to 55 in good health and CMV-seropositive.

The chain carries TRBV5-1 and TRBJ1-3; D gene uncertain. Germline V gene sequence: CDR1 SGHRS, CDR2 YFSETQ. The length of the CDR3 is 16 residues. The V gene lost 4 bases and the J gene lost 2 bases, with 16 bases spanning the gap. The CDR3 protein is CASSPTMGAAGNTIYF. The DNA for the CDR3 is TGCGCCAGCAGCCCCACGATGGGAGCGGCTGGAAACACCATATATTTT.

V and J are TRBV9 and TRBJ2-5; 9 nucleotides line up with TRBD2. The CDR3 has 18 amino acids. V lost 4 bases and J lost 2; bases outside the gene matches: 15. Germline V gives CDR1 SGDLS, CDR2 YYNGEE. The CDR3 DNA reads TGTGCCAGCAGCCCATCGGGGCTAGCGGGATCGGGGCAAGAGACCCAGTACTTC. Its protein product is CASSPSGLAGSGQETQYF.

This clone was counted between two and nine times. The chain employs TRBV18 and TRBJ2-1, with 7 bases matching TRBD1. Germline V CDR1 and CDR2: KGHSH, LQKENI. After removal of 3 bases from V and 3 bases from J, the junction contained 5 bases not matched to a gene. The CDR3 is 15 residues long. Here the CDR3 DNA reads TGTGCCAGCTCACCGACCGGGACAGTCTACAATGAGCAGTTCTTC. It codes for CASSPTGTVYNEQFF. Complete variable domain (other parts from reference TRBV18 and TRBJ2-1): NAGVMQNPRHLVRRRGQEARLRCSPMKGHSHVYWYRQLPEEGLKFMVYLQKENIIDESGMPKERFSAEFPKEGPSILRIQQVVRGDSAAYFCASSPTGTVYNEQFFGPGTRLTVL.

This clone was seen a few times. The gene calls are TRBV6-1 and TRBJ2-3, with D maybe TRBD2 (5 bases). The CDR3 runs 12 residues. V was cut by 2 bases and J by 7 bases, with 7 bases left in between. The germline CDR1 and CDR2 sequences are MNHNS and SASEGT. Written as DNA, the CDR3 is TGTGCCAGCAGTGAACAGGACTATACGCAGTATTTT. This sequence encodes CASSEQDYTQYF.

The chain uses TRBV5-1 and TRBJ2-5, with D perhaps matching TRBD2 (7 bases). The CDR3 sequence is 16 residues long. Looked up from germline, CDR1 is SGHRS and CDR2 is YFSETQ. The ends were cut back, 0 bases at V and 1 base at J, with 13 bases in the middle. CDR3 bases: TGCGCCAGCAGCTTGGCTTGGGGGGGGGCCCAAGAGACCCAGTACTTC. Amino acids: CASSLAWGGAQETQYF.

The chain has TRBV29-1 and TRBJ2-1; 10 nucleotides match TRBD1. The CDR3 runs 14 residues. The J segment lost 4 bases and the V segment lost 3 bases, leaving 3 bases of the junction unmatched. Germline V gene data show CDR1 as SQVTM and CDR2 as ANQGSEA. The CDR3 is CSVDGDRGYNEQFF. The CDR3, as DNA: TGCAGCGTTGATGGGGACAGGGGATACAATGAGCAGTTCTTC.

The CDR3 region has the DNA TGTGCCAGCAGCTCGGGACAGACATATAGCAATCAGCCCCAGCATTTT. This gives the protein CASSSGQTYSNQPQHF. The rearrangement joins TRBV5-6 to TRBJ1-5; 7 bases fit TRBD1. Germline CDR1 SGHDT, CDR2 YYEEEE. V dropped 3 bases and J dropped 0; count of bases not matched to a gene: 6. The CDR3 has 16 amino acids.

In its sample, this clone was seen a few times. J is TRBJ2-2 and V is TRBV5-1; possibly TRBD2 for D (6 bases). Trimming shortened V by 4 bases and J by 2 bases, and 12 bases separated the two germline ends. Per the germline V gene, CDR1 is SGHRS and CDR2 is YFSETQ. The length of the CDR3 is 15 residues. CDR3 residues: CASSPFGTNTGELFF. CDR3 nucleotides: TGCGCCAGCAGCCCCTTCGGGACTAACACCGGGGAGCTGTTTTTT.

The rearrangement uses TRBV5-1 and TRBJ2-7; weak D call: TRBD2 (7 bases). Germline V gene data show CDR1 as SGHRS and CDR2 as YFSETQ. The CDR3 has 14 amino acids. Trimming shortened V by 4 bases and J by 4 bases, and 15 bases separated the two germline ends. The CDR3 loop is CASSAAGASYEQYF. CDR3 bases: TGCGCCAGCAGCGCGGCGGGGGCTTCGTACGAGCAGTACTTC.